This T cell receptor (beta chain) appears in the sequencing data of a study of siplizumab effects on memory and regulatory T cells. Whole-study results and caveats: Roughly 75-96% of proliferating CD4+ or CD8+ clones lacked a naive or memory phenotype that could be assigned.

The CDR3 loop spans 13 amino acids. Between the trimmed V and J ends, which lost 4 bases and 2 bases, there was a span of 10 bases. CDR1 and CDR2 (germline): SGHRS, YFSETQ. It was 85,000 to 100,000 TCR templates that were assayed per sample. Measured with immunoSEQ multiplex PCR; TCRdb has only the in-frame clones, and not every one. Of about 82,000 clones in the sample, roughly 87% were seen once. Turning to this clone: Its antigen is unidentified.

The TCR sequence derives from a human donor in good health. The J gene is TRBJ2-7, the V gene TRBV5-1; D not resolved. Sequenced material: Tregs sorted from blood. The CDR3 DNA reads TGCGCCAGCAGCGCCCAGGATGCCTACGAGCAGTACTTC. As protein: CASSAQDAYEQYF.